Listed below are T cell receptor beta chains from one sample, sequenced in a study of beta chain features in type 1 diabetes. The method was immunoSEQ multiplex PCR; TCRdb's version includes in-frame clones alone and lacks a portion of them. The data contain approximately 150,000 clones, 9% to 10% of them seen just once; the ten biggest clones take up approximately 2.3%. Input material: central memory CD4+ T cells from blood. The receptors derive from a woman between 18 and 30 years old in good health. Both conserved end residues are part of each CDR3. D genes are given only for firm matches. Size is omitted from some rows. Given values are once, few, many or a class for expanded clones.

CDR3nt,CDR3aa,j_gene,abundance,v_gene,d_gene
TGCGCCAGCAGCAGGGACAGGGACGAGCAGTACTTC,CASSRDRDEQYF,TRBJ2-7,-,TRBV5-1,TRBD1
TGTGCCTGGAGTAGGGATATAATTCAGGGCTCCGGAAACACCATATATTTT,CAWSRDIIQGSGNTIYF,TRBJ1-3,once,TRBV30,-
TGCGCCAGCAGCGGACGGGAGTCGAACACCGGGGAGCTGTTTTTT,CASSGRESNTGELFF,TRBJ2-2,many,TRBV5-1,-
TGTGCCAGCAGTGAGAGAACAGCCTACTATGGCTACACCTTC,CASSERTAYYGYTF,TRBJ1-2,few,TRBV2,-
TGTGCCAGCAGCGAGCCGGGACTCCGGAGTGAGCAGTTCTTC,CASSEPGLRSEQFF,TRBJ2-1,few,TRBV7-2,-
TGTGCCAGTACTCATCAACAGGGGAATCAGCCCCAGCATTTT,CASTHQQGNQPQHF,TRBJ1-5,few,TRBV19,TRBD1
TGTGCCAGCAGTCGGCAGGGGTCCACCACAGATACGCAGTATTTT,CASSRQGSTTDTQYF,TRBJ2-3,few,TRBV7-2,-
TGTGCCAGCAGTCTGACAGATAATGAGCAGTTCTTC,CASSLTDNEQFF,TRBJ2-1,-,TRBV28,-
TGTGCCAGTAGTATAGAAGCGGGAACCCTCTACGAGCAGTACTTC,CASSIEAGTLYEQYF,TRBJ2-7,-,TRBV19,TRBD2
TGCGCCAGCAGCCCGGAGGGCGGGGGTTCGAGGGAGCAGTACTTC,CASSPEGGGSREQYF,TRBJ2-7,few,TRBV5-1,TRBD2
TGTGCCAGCAGGTCGGGGGGTTCGGGTGGGGAGCAGTACTTC,CASRSGGSGGEQYF,TRBJ2-7,-,TRBV28,TRBD2
TGTGCCAGCAGCTTGCGTTTTGAAGCTTTCTTT,CASSLRFEAFF,TRBJ1-1,-,TRBV7-2,-
TGTGCCAGCAGCGTAGACGGGGTTACCAATCAGCCCCAGCATTTT,CASSVDGVTNQPQHF,TRBJ1-5,many,TRBV9,-
TGTGCCAGCAGCCGACGGACTAGCAGCGATGAGCAGTTCTTC,CASSRRTSSDEQFF,TRBJ2-1,-,TRBV9,TRBD2
TGTGCCAGCTCGGCGGACTCTGGGTATGGCTACACCTTC,CASSADSGYGYTF,TRBJ1-2,-,TRBV2,-
TGTGCCAGCGGGGGGGACTATGGCTACACCTTC,CASGGDYGYTF,TRBJ1-2,-,TRBV2,-
TGTGCCAGCAGCTTGCTGGAGGCTGGCTACACCTTC,CASSLLEAGYTF,TRBJ1-2,-,TRBV5-5,-
TGTGCCAGCAGTGAAAGGCTAGCGGGGGCCTTCTACAATGAGCAGTTCTTC,CASSERLAGAFYNEQFF,TRBJ2-1,-,TRBV2,TRBD2
TGTGCCAGCAGCCAATTTGTTCACGGTGAAGCTTTCTTT,CASSQFVHGEAFF,TRBJ1-1,-,TRBV16,-
TGTGCCAGCAGCCCGGGACAGGGCCTGATGAACACTGAAGCTTTCTTT,CASSPGQGLMNTEAFF,TRBJ1-1,few,TRBV7-2,TRBD1
TGTGCCAGCAGCCCCCTCTACGAGCAGTACTTC,CASSPLYEQYF,TRBJ2-7,-,TRBV7-6,-
TGTGCCAGTAGTATCCCAGGTTCTGGGACCCAGTACTTC,CASSIPGSGTQYF,TRBJ2-5,-,TRBV19,-
TGTGCCAGCAGCAACAGGGAAACTGAAGCTTTCTTT,CASSNRETEAFF,TRBJ1-1,few,TRBV6-6,-
TGTGCCAGCAGCGTGTTACAGGGGGCGGGCACTGAAGCTTTCTTT,CASSVLQGAGTEAFF,TRBJ1-1,few,TRBV9,TRBD1
TGTGCCAGCTCGGAGGGGCCCTACGAGCAGTACTTC,CASSEGPYEQYF,TRBJ2-7,many,TRBV18,-
TGTGCCAGCACCCCCCTGTCAGGCAGTACAGGGAACTATGGCTACACCTTC,CASTPLSGSTGNYGYTF,TRBJ1-2,once,TRBV5-4,-
TGTGCCTGGACCCTGGCGGTGGCGGGCACTGAAGCTTTCTTT,CAWTLAVAGTEAFF,TRBJ1-1,few,TRBV30,-
TGTGCCAGCAGTGAGGACAGAAGCTATGGCTACACCTTC,CASSEDRSYGYTF,TRBJ1-2,many,TRBV2,-
TGTGCCAGCAGCTCGGGACTAGCGGGGGGGCCTAGCACAGATACGCAGTATTTT,CASSSGLAGGPSTDTQYF,TRBJ2-3,few,TRBV7-2,TRBD2
TGTGCCAGCTCACCTTCGACGGGAGACACAGATACGCAGTATTTT,CASSPSTGDTDTQYF,TRBJ2-3,-,TRBV18,-
TGTGCCAGCAGCACCACGTACGGGTCTGAAGCTTTCTTT,CASSTTYGSEAFF,TRBJ1-1,-,TRBV7-2,-
TGTGCCAGCAGTTATCAGGGGGAAGCTTTCTTT,CASSYQGEAFF,TRBJ1-1,few,TRBV6-6,-
TGCGCCAGCAGCGTGGGCAACAGGGGTTTACTGGAGACCCAGTACTTC,CASSVGNRGLLETQYF,TRBJ2-5,-,TRBV5-1,TRBD1
TGCGCCAGCATACAGTCACCCCTCCACTTT,CASIQSPLHF,TRBJ1-6,many,TRBV10-1,-
TGTGCCAGCAGTGAAATGGTCGGGAACACTGAAGCTTTCTTT,CASSEMVGNTEAFF,TRBJ1-1,-,TRBV6-1,-